The entry that follows covers one T cell receptor beta chain sequence. The sample originates from a study of Graves' ophthalmopathy and Graves' hyperthyroidism. The CDR3 runs to 13 residues. The V segment lost 0 bases and the J segment 6 bases; nucleotides outside the gene matches: 2. Amplified TCR beta CDR3 regions were obtained using RNA transcripts as template. HTBI primers were used in a first-round RT-PCR, which preceded a second-round multiplex PCR. Each CDR3 protein gets one entry after TCRdb re-called the multiplex PCR reads with MiXCR. The sample includes hundreds of thousands of distinct CDR3 sequences, 35% to 50% of them seen just once. Additional autoimmune diseases, uncontrolled infections, pregnancy or lactation disqualified patients.

The sample was peripheral blood. The chain is built from TRBV12-3 or TRBV12-4 and TRBJ2-7; 7 bases align to TRBD1. The sequence derives from an adult man with Graves' ophthalmopathy. The CDR3: CASSLATGFEQYF. DNA of the CDR3: TGTGCCAGCAGTTTAGCGACAGGGTTCGAGCAGTACTTC.